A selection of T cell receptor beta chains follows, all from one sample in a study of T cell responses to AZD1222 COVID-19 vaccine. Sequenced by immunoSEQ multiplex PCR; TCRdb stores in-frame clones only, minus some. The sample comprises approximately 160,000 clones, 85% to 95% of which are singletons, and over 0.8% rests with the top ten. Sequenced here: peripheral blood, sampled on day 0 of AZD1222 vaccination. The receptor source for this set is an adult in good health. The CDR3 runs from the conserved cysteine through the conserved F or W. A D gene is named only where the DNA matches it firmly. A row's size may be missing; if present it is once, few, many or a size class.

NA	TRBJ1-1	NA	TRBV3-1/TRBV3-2	CASSQLREFAEAFF	TGTGCCAGCAGCCAACTTAGGGAGTTCGCTGAAGCTTTCTTT
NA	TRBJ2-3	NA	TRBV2	CASSGPAALRDTQYF	TGTGCCAGCAGTGGCCCCGCGGCTTTAAGGGATACGCAGTATTTT
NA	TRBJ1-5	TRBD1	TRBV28	CASSLRTGYSNQPQHF	TGTGCCAGCAGTCTCCGGACAGGGTATAGCAATCAGCCCCAGCATTTT
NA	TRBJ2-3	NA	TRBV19	CASSIDRGSDTQYF	TGTGCCAGTAGTATAGATCGTGGCTCAGATACGCAGTATTTT
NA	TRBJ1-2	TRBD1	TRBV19	CASSTYYRGDGYGYTF	TGTGCCAGTAGTACGTACTACAGGGGCGACGGCTATGGCTACACCTTC
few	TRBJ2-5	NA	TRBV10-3	CAINRDFQETQYF	TGTGCCATCAACCGGGACTTCCAAGAGACCCAGTACTTC
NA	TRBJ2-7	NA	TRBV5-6	CASSQANKQYF	TGTGCCAGCAGCCAAGCAAATAAGCAGTACTTC
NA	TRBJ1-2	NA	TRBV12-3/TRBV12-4	CASSFQRAYGYTF	TGTGCCAGCAGTTTTCAGAGAGCCTATGGCTACACCTTC
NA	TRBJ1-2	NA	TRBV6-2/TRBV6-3	CASSYAQSGSYGYTF	TGTGCCAGCAGTTACGCTCAGAGTGGCTCCTATGGCTACACCTTC
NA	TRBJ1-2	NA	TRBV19	CASSFLSNYGYTF	TGTGCCAGTAGTTTCCTGAGTAACTATGGCTACACCTTC
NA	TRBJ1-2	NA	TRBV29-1	CSARRVSDYGYTF	TGCAGCGCTCGAAGGGTCTCTGACTATGGCTACACCTTC
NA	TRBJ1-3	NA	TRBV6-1	CASSEYGHSGNTIYF	TGTGCCAGCAGTGAATACGGACACTCTGGAAACACCATATATTTT
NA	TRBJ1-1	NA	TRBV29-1	CSVLGQSANTEAFF	TGCAGCGTTCTAGGACAGTCGGCGAACACTGAAGCTTTCTTT
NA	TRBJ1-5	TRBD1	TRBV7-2	CASSPGQVPSQPQHF	TGTGCCAGCAGCCCCGGACAGGTTCCAAGTCAGCCCCAGCATTTT
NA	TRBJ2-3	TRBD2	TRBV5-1	CASSPRGLAGGGTDTQYF	TGCGCCAGCAGCCCGCGAGGTCTGGCGGGGGGGGGCACAGATACGCAGTATTTT
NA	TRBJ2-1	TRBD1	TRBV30	CAWSLKGAREQFF	TGTGCCTGGAGTCTAAAGGGGGCGCGGGAGCAGTTCTTC
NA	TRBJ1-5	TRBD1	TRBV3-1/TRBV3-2	CASSQGTGSQPQHF	TGTGCCAGCAGCCAAGGGACAGGGTCTCAGCCCCAGCATTTT
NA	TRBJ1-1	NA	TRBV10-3	CAISEYDGEAFF	TGTGCCATCAGTGAATATGACGGAGAAGCTTTCTTT
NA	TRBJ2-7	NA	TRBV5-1	CASSLNSPSWVHEQYF	TGCGCCAGCAGCCTCAACTCCCCAAGTTGGGTTCACGAGCAGTACTTC
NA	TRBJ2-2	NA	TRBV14	CASSPRVTGELFF	TGTGCCAGCAGCCCCAGAGTCACCGGGGAGCTGTTTTTT
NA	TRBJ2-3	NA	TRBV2	CASSDRDSTDTQYF	TGTGCCAGCAGTGATAGGGACAGCACAGATACGCAGTATTTT
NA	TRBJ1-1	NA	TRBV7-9	CASRRDTMGGTEAFF	TGTGCCAGCAGACGGGACACAATGGGGGGTACTGAAGCTTTCTTT
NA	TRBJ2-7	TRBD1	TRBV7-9	CASRQGAEQYF	TGTGCCAGCAGACAGGGGGCCGAGCAGTACTTC
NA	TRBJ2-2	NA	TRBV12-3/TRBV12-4	CASSPSGELFF	TGTGCCAGCAGTCCCTCCGGGGAGCTGTTTTTT
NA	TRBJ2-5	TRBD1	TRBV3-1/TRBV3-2	CASSPLTGTGVKTQYF	TGTGCCAGCAGCCCCTTAACCGGGACAGGGGTAAAGACCCAGTACTTC
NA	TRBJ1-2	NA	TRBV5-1	CASSKGRPLYGYTF	TGCGCCAGCAGCAAGGGACGCCCACTCTATGGCTACACCTTC
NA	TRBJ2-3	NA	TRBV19	CASSWLGEGTDTQYF	TGTGCCAGTAGTTGGTTAGGGGAGGGCACAGATACGCAGTATTTT
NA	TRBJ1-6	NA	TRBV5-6	CASSLAGPNSPLHF	TGTGCCAGCAGCTTGGCAGGCCCCAATTCACCCCTCCACTTT
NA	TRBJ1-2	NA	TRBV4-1	CASSQDGFYGYTF	TGCGCCAGCAGCCAAGACGGATTTTATGGCTACACCTTC
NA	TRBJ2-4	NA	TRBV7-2	CASRQGGPKNIQYF	TGTGCCAGTCGTCAAGGCGGTCCCAAAAACATTCAGTACTTC
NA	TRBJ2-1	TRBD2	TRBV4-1	CASSQLGLAGGSEQFF	TGCGCCAGCAGCCAACTGGGACTAGCGGGGGGCTCGGAGCAGTTCTTC
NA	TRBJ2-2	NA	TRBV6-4	CASSPQGTGELFF	TGTGCCAGCAGTCCCCAAGGGACCGGGGAGCTGTTTTTT
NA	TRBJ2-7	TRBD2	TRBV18	CASSPTGTSGYEQYF	TGTGCCAGCTCACCAACCGGGACTAGCGGCTACGAGCAGTACTTC
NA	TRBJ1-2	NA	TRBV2	CASSGGRGLGYTF	TGTGCCAGCAGTGGCGGACGGGGCCTCGGCTACACCTTC
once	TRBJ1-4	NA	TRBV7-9	CASSFFLGRTNEKLFF	TGTGCCAGCAGCTTTTTTCTGGGACGGACTAATGAAAAACTGTTTTTT
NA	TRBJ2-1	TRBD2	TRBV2	CARSGGDSYNEQFF	TGTGCCAGGAGCGGGGGGGATTCCTACAATGAGCAGTTCTTC
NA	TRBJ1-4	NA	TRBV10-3	CAAGEDEKLFF	TGTGCCGCAGGGGAGGATGAAAAACTGTTTTTT
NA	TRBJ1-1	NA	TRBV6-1	CASSEPGQNTEAFF	TGTGCCAGCAGTGAACCGGGTCAGAACACTGAAGCTTTCTTT
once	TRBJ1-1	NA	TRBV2	CASTGRGPEAFF	TGTGCCAGCACCGGACGAGGGCCTGAAGCTTTCTTT
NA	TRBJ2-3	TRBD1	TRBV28	CASSSTGGADTQYF	TGTGCCAGCAGTTCCACAGGGGGCGCAGATACGCAGTATTTT
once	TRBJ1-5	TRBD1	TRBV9	CASSVGDRGNQPQHF	TGTGCCAGCAGCGTAGGGGACAGGGGCAATCAGCCCCAGCATTTT
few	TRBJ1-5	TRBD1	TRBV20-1	CSASRADRLDQPQHF	TGCAGTGCTAGTCGGGCGGACAGGTTAGATCAGCCCCAGCATTTT